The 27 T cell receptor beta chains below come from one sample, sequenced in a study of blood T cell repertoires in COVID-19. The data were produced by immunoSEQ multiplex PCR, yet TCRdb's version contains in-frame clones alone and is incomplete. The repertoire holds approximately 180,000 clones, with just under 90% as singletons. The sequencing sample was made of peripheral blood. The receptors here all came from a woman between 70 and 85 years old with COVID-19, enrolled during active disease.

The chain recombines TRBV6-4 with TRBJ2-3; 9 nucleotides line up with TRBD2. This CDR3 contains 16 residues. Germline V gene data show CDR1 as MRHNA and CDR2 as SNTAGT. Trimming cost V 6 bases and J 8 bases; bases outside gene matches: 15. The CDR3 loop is CASSPDTSGFGSTQYF. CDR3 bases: TGTGCCAGCAGCCCGGACACTAGCGGGTTCGGGTCTACGCAGTATTTT.

CDR3 amino acids: CAISGQGFEQYF. The CDR3 nucleotides read TGTGCCATCAGCGGACAGGGTTTCGAGCAGTACTTC. The chain recombines TRBV10-3 with TRBJ2-7; 8 nucleotides agree with TRBD1. The length of the CDR3 is 12 residues. Germline V gene data show CDR1 as ENHRY and CDR2 as SYGVKD. The V segment lost 6 bases and the J segment 6 bases; nucleotides outside the gene matches: 4.

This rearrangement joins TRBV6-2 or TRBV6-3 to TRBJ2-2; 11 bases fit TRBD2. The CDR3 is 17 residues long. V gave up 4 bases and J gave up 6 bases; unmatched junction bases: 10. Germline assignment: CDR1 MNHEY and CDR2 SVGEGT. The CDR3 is CASSSIIAGGRSGELFF. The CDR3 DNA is TGTGCCAGCAGTTCTATAATAGCGGGAGGGAGGTCCGGGGAGCTGTTTTTT.

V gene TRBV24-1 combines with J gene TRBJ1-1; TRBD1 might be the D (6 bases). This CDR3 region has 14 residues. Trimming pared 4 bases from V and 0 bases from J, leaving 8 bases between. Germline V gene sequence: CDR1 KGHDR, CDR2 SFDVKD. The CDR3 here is CATSEAGVNTEAFF. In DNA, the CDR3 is TGTGCCACCAGTGAGGCAGGGGTGAACACTGAAGCTTTCTTT.

CDR3 bases: TGCGCCAGCAGCTTGTGGGTAGGCACCGGGTACGAGCAGTACTTC. This gives the protein CASSLWVGTGYEQYF. The chain recombines TRBV5-1 with TRBJ2-7; no definite D call. Germline V gene lookup returns CDR1 SGHRS and CDR2 YFSETQ. The V gene lost 1 base and the J gene lost 4 bases, with 15 bases spanning the gap. The CDR3 runs 15 residues.

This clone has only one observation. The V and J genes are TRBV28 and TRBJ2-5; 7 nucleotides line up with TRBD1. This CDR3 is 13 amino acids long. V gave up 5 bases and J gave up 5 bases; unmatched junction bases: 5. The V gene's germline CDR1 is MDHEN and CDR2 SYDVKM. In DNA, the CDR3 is TGTGCCAGCAGTGTTACAGGGGAGGAGACCCAGTACTTC. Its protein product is CASSVTGEETQYF.

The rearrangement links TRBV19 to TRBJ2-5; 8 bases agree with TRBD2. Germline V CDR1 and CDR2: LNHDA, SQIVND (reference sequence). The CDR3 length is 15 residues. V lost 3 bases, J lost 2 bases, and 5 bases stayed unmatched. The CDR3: CASSMPSGSQETQYF. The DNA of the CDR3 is TGTGCCAGTAGTATGCCTAGCGGGTCTCAAGAGACCCAGTACTTC.

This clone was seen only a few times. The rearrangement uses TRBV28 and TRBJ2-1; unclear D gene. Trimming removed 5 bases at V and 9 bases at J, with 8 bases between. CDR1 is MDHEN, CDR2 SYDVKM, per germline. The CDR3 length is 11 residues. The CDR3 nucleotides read TGTGCCAGCAGTCCAAATTTTGAGCAGTTCTTC. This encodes CASSPNFEQFF.

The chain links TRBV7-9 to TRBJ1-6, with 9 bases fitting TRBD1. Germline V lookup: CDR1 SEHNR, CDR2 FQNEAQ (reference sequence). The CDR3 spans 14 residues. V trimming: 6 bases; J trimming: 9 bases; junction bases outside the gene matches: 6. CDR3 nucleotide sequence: TGTGCCAGCAGAGGGACAGGGAGGGGTTCACCCCTCCACTTT. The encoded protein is CASRGTGRGSPLHF. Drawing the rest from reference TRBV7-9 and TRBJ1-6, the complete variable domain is DTGVSQNPRHKITKRGQNVTFRCDPISEHNRLYWYRQTLGQGPEFLTYFQNEAQLEKSRLLSDRFSAERPKGSFSTLEIQRTEQGDSAMYLCASRGTGRGSPLHFGNGTRLTVT.

In DNA form, the CDR3 reads TGTGCCAGCAGCGTAGCGGGACAGGACCACAATGAGCAGTTCTTC. Translated, it gives CASSVAGQDHNEQFF. The J gene is TRBJ2-1, the V gene TRBV9, with 8 positions matching TRBD1. From germline, CDR1 is SGDLS and CDR2 YYNGEE. CDR3 length: 15 amino acids. Losses at the gene ends were 0 bases for V and 5 bases for J; bases not matched to a gene: 4.

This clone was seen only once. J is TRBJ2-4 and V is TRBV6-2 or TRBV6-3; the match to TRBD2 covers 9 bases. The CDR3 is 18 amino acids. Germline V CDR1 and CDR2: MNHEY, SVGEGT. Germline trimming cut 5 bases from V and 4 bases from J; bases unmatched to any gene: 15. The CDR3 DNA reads TGTGCCAGCAGTGAGCCGACTAGCGGAACAACAGCTAAAAACATTCAGTACTTC. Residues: CASSEPTSGTTAKNIQYF.

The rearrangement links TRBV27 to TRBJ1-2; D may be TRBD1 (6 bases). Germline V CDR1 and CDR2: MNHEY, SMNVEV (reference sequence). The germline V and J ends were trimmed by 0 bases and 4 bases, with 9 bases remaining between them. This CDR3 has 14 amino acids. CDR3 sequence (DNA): TGTGCCAGCAGTTTATCGCCAGGGGTCTATGGCTACACCTTC. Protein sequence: CASSLSPGVYGYTF.

The CDR3 loop reads CASFTSGRIYEQYF. CDR3 nucleotides: TGTGCCAGCTTCACTAGCGGGAGAATCTACGAGCAGTACTTC. The V gene is TRBV5-5, the J gene TRBJ2-7, with 11 bases identical to TRBD2. This CDR3 comprises 14 residues. Germline CDR1 SGHKS, CDR2 YYEKEE (reference sequence). With 7 bases clipped from V and 3 bases from J, the junction kept 6 bases outside the gene matches.

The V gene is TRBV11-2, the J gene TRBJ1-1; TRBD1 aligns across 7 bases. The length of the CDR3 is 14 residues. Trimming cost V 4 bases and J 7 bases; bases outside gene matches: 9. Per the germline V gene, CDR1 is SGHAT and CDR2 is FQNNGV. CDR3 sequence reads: CASSSPKGAGEAFF. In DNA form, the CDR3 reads TGTGCCAGCAGCTCCCCGAAGGGGGCCGGTGAAGCTTTCTTT.

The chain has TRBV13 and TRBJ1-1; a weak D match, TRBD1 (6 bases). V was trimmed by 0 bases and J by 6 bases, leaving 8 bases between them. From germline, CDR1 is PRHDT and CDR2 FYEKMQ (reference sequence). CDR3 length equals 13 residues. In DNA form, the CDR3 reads TGTGCCAGCAGCTTAGGACAGGGTCCTGAAGCTTTCTTT. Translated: CASSLGQGPEAFF. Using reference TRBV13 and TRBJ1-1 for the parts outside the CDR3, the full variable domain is AAGVIQSPRHLIKEKRETATLKCYPIPRHDTVYWYQQGPGQDPQFLISFYEKMQSDKGSIPDRFSAQQFSDYHSELNMSSLELGDSALYFCASSLGQGPEAFFGQGTRLTVV.

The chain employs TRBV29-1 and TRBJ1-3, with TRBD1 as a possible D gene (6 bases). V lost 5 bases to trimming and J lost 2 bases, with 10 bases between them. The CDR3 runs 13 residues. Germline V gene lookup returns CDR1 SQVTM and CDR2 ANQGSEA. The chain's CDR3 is CSVSRGTGNTIYF. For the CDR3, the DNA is TGCAGCGTTTCCAGGGGCACTGGAAACACCATATATTTT.

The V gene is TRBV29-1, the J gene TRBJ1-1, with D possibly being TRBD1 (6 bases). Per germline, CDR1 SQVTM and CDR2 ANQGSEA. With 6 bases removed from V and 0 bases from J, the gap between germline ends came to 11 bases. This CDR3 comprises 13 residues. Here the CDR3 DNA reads TGCAGCGTGCGCAGGGGCATGAACACTGAAGCTTTCTTT. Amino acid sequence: CSVRRGMNTEAFF.

In DNA form, the CDR3 reads TGTGCCAGCAGATCCCCAAACGGGAACACTGAAGCTTTCTTT. Protein product: CASRSPNGNTEAFF. The J gene is TRBJ1-1, the V gene TRBV6-6; no firm D call. This CDR3 has 14 residues. Germline V gene data show CDR1 as MNHNY and CDR2 as SVGAGI (reference sequence). Trimming left V 6 bases short and J 1 base short, with 12 bases between.

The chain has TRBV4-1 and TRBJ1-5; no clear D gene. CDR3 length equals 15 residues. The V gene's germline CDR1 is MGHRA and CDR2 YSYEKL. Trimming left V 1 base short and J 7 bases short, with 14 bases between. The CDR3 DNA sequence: TGCGCCAGCAGCCAAGGGGTCGAGGGCCGGCAGCCCCAGCATTTT. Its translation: CASSQGVEGRQPQHF.

This chain's CDR3 is CASSSSGTSGRDTQYF. The CDR3 DNA reads TGTGCCAGCAGTTCATCCGGGACTAGCGGGAGGGATACGCAGTATTTT. J is TRBJ2-3 and V is TRBV28; 15 bases fit TRBD2. Germline values: CDR1 MDHEN, CDR2 SYDVKM. CDR3 length equals 16 residues. Trimming at V came to 4 bases and at J to 6 bases, leaving 5 bases not matched to a gene.

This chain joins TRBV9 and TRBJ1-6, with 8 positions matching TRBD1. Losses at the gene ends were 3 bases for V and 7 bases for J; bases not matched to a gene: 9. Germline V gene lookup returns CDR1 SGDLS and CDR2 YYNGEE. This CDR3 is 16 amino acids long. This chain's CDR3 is CASSDRGQADNSPLHF. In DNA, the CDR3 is TGTGCCAGCAGCGATCGGGGACAGGCCGACAATTCACCCCTCCACTTT.

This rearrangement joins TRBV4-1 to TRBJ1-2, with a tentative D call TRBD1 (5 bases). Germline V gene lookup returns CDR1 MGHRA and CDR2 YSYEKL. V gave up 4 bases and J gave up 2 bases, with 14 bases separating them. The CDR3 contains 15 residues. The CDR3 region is CASSLNEGANYGYTF. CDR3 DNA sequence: TGCGCCAGCAGCCTTAACGAAGGGGCCAACTATGGCTACACCTTC.

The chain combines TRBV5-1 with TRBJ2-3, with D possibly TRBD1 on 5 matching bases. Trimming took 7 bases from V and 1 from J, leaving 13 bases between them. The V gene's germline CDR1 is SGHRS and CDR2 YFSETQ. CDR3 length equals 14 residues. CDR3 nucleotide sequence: TGCGCCAGCGGTTCAAAACAGGGCACAGATACGCAGTATTTT. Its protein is CASGSKQGTDTQYF.

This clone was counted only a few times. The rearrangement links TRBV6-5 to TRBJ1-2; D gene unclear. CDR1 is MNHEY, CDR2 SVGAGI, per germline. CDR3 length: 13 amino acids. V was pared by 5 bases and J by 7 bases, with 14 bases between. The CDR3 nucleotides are TGTGCCAGCAGTACCGAAAAGAGACTTGGCTACACCTTC. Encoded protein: CASSTEKRLGYTF.

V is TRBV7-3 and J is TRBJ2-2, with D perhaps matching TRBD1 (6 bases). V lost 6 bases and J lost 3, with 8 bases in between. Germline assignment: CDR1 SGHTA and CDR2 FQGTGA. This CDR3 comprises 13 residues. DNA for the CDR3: TGTGCCAGCAGAACAGGGCACACCGGGGAGCTGTTTTTT. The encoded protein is CASRTGHTGELFF.

This CDR3 reads CASSRGLPNGYTF. In DNA, the CDR3 is TGTGCCAGCAGTAGGGGACTGCCGAATGGCTACACCTTC. The gene calls are TRBV28 and TRBJ1-2; weak D call: TRBD1 (5 bases). CDR1 MDHEN and CDR2 SYDVKM come from the germline V gene. Trimming cost V 5 bases and J 6 bases, with 13 bases left between them. The CDR3 has 13 residues.

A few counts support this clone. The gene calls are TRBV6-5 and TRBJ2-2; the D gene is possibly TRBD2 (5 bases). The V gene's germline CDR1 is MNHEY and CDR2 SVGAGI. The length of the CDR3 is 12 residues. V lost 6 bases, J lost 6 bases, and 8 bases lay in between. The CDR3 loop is CASRDGAGELFF. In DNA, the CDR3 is TGTGCCAGCAGAGACGGGGCCGGGGAGCTGTTTTTT.